The sequence of this TCR beta chain was determined in a study of vaccination and CD4 T cells after COVID-19. The Oncomine TCR Beta short-read assay sequenced DNA from cultured CD4+ T cells. MiXCR, applied by TCRdb to the PCR reads, yields one record per CDR3 protein. The table records roughly 12,000 distinct CDR3 sequences, 44% of them present only once. This clonotype was seen a few times. Its specificity is unknown. Stated treatment: roughly 10-day PBMC culture with coronavirus spike peptide pools or control peptides (ViraFEST assay). TCRs were sequenced by ViraFEST after antigen-specific T cells had been expanded with peptide pools. Per-well cultures of under 2.5 million PBMCs received around 9.9 IU/ml IL-2 and around 10 ug/ml peptide pools. After culture for about ten days, isolation of CD4+ T cells was performed by negative selection. Unmatched junction bases numbered 15, after V lost 4 bases and J lost 2 bases. Germline-derived CDR1 and CDR2 are LNHDA and SQIVND (reference sequence). The CDR3 is made up of 19 amino acids.

V usage is TRBV19 and J usage is TRBJ2-2, with TRBD2 matching over 8 bases. The sequencing sample was made of cultured CD4+ T cells from blood. This receptor was identified in a human donor with COVID-19. The CDR3 loop is CASSKKATGRGANTGELFF. The DNA of the CDR3 is TGTGCCAGTAGTAAAAAGGCTACCGGGCGGGGGGCCAACACCGGGGAGCTGTTTTTT.